The rows below give T cell receptor beta chains drawn from one sample of a study of cytomegalovirus exposure and HLA in healthy donors. TCRdb keeps only in-frame clones here, not all; method: immunoSEQ multiplex PCR. The sample contains around 80,000 clones, over 60% of which appear only once. The material sequenced was PBMCs. The receptors were sampled from a man aged 40-49 years in good health and CMV-seronegative. The CDR3 runs from the conserved cysteine through the conserved F or W. Fields, in order: clone size, V gene, J gene, D gene, CDR3 DNA, CDR3 protein. A D gene is named only where the DNA matches it firmly. Only part of the rows carry a size: once, few, many, or a class if the clone is expanded.

NA,TRBV19,TRBJ2-1,NA,TGTGCCAGTAGTATCCTTAGCGGAGGGGTCTACAATGAGCAGTTCTTC,CASSILSGGVYNEQFF
few,TRBV15,TRBJ1-5,NA,TGTGCCACCAGCACCCGACAGTCGGGTCAGCCCCAGCATTTT,CATSTRQSGQPQHF
NA,TRBV4-1,TRBJ1-4,NA,TGCGCCAGCAGCCAACTTCACGGGGAAAAACTGTTTTTT,CASSQLHGEKLFF
once,TRBV19,TRBJ2-5,NA,TGTGCCAGTAGTATAATGTGGGGACTCCAAGAGACCCAGTACTTC,CASSIMWGLQETQYF
NA,TRBV5-6,TRBJ1-2,TRBD1,TGTGCCAGCAGCCTCAGGACAGGGCGGTACACCTTC,CASSLRTGRYTF
NA,TRBV6-6,TRBJ1-1,NA,TGTGCCAGCAGTTACGGGGCATTAAACACTGAAGCTTTCTTT,CASSYGALNTEAFF
NA,TRBV19,TRBJ2-6,TRBD1,TGTGCCAGTACGGACAGGGGTAACACTGGGGCCAACGTCCTGACTTTC,CASTDRGNTGANVLTF
NA,TRBV28,TRBJ1-2,NA,TGTGCCAGCAGCTCCTTCTATGGCTACACCTTC,CASSSFYGYTF
few,TRBV7-2,TRBJ1-2,NA,TGTGCCAGCAGCTTAGGAGCGAGGACATACTATGGCTACACCTTC,CASSLGARTYYGYTF
few,TRBV27,TRBJ1-2,NA,TGTGCCACCCGGGGAGGCAGAAGCTATGGCTACACCTTC,CATRGGRSYGYTF
NA,TRBV27,TRBJ1-1,NA,TGTGCCAGCAGTCCCGGTTTTCCCCAGGTAGCTTTCTTT,CASSPGFPQVAFF
NA,TRBV6-1,TRBJ1-4,TRBD1,TGTGCCGGACAGGGGTCAACTAATGAAAAACTGTTTTTT,CAGQGSTNEKLFF
NA,TRBV5-1,TRBJ2-7,NA,TGCGCCAGCAGCTTGACTGGGGCCGAGCAGTACTTC,CASSLTGAEQYF
NA,TRBV7-9,TRBJ1-5,NA,TGTGCCAGCAGCTCGTACAGGGTCTGTCAGCCCCAGCATTTT,CASSSYRVCQPQHF
NA,TRBV6-5,TRBJ1-2,NA,TGTGCCAGCAGCCCGGGATCCGACTATGGCTACACCTTC,CASSPGSDYGYTF
once,TRBV4-3,TRBJ2-7,TRBD2,TGCGCCAGCAGCCCGACTAGCGGTTACGAGCAGTACTTC,CASSPTSGYEQYF
NA,TRBV10-3,TRBJ1-2,TRBD1,TGTGCCATCACCCGCCAAGGGGGCGACTATGGCTACACCTTC,CAITRQGGDYGYTF
NA,TRBV29-1,TRBJ1-5,NA,TGCAGCGTTCTAGACAGAAGCAATCAGCCCCAGCATTTT,CSVLDRSNQPQHF
NA,TRBV5-4,TRBJ2-6,NA,TGTGCCAGCAGCTCCCCGGGACAATATAGCCCTGGGGCCAACGTCCTGACTTTC,CASSSPGQYSPGANVLTF
NA,TRBV6-4,TRBJ2-3,NA,TGTGCCAGCAGTGATATGGCGGCTGGCACAGATACGCAGTATTTT,CASSDMAAGTDTQYF
NA,TRBV5-1,TRBJ2-7,TRBD1,TGCGCCAGCAGCTTGCCCGGGACAGGGATCCACGAGCAGTACTTC,CASSLPGTGIHEQYF
NA,TRBV7-6,TRBJ2-3,TRBD1,TGTGCCAGCAGCTCAGCAGGGGGCCCATCGCAGTATTTT,CASSSAGGPSQYF
NA,TRBV29-1,TRBJ2-3,TRBD2,TGCAGCGTTCCTCGTGATAGCGGGAGGGCCACAGATACGCAGTATTTT,CSVPRDSGRATDTQYF
NA,TRBV9,TRBJ2-2,NA,TGTGCCAGCAGCGTAGGGGCAGCTAGGGTGGGAGGTAACACCGGGGAGCTGTTTTTT,CASSVGAARVGGNTGELFF
few,TRBV6-6,TRBJ2-1,NA,TGTGCCAGCAGTTCGAGGGGAGGCTCCAATCAGGGGCAGTTCTTC,CASSSRGGSNQGQFF
NA,TRBV18,TRBJ1-2,TRBD1,TGTGCCAGCTCACCACCCGACAGGGACTATGGCTACACCTTC,CASSPPDRDYGYTF
few,TRBV7-8,TRBJ2-1,TRBD1,TGTGCCAGCAGCTCGGGACAGGGAGGGAATGAGCAGTTCTTC,CASSSGQGGNEQFF
NA,TRBV7-2,TRBJ2-1,NA,TGTGCCAGCAGCTACCCCAGGTCCTCCTACAATGAGCAGTTCTTC,CASSYPRSSYNEQFF
NA,TRBV29-1,TRBJ1-2,NA,TGCAGCGTTTCTCAGGGGAACTATGGCTACACCTTC,CSVSQGNYGYTF
NA,TRBV4-1,TRBJ2-1,NA,TGCGCCAGCAGCCAAGAGGCGGACTCCTTTAACAATGAGCAGTTCTTC,CASSQEADSFNNEQFF
NA,TRBV28,TRBJ2-7,NA,TGTGCCAGCAGACCCGGGGGGCGATACGAGCAGTACTTC,CASRPGGRYEQYF
NA,TRBV9,TRBJ2-7,NA,TGTGCCAGCAGCTTAAGACCTAGCTCCTACGAGCAGTACTTC,CASSLRPSSYEQYF
NA,TRBV5-6,TRBJ1-1,NA,TGTGCCAGCAGCCTTGGACAAAGGAACACTGAAGCTTTCTTT,CASSLGQRNTEAFF
NA,TRBV13,TRBJ1-2,NA,TGTGCCAGCAGCTTAGGCTCCTATGGCTACACCTTC,CASSLGSYGYTF
NA,TRBV30,TRBJ2-5,TRBD1,TGTGCCTGGAGCCGGGACAGGGTATATCAAGAGACCCAGTACTTC,CAWSRDRVYQETQYF
NA,TRBV28,TRBJ2-7,NA,TGTGCCAGCAGTTCGGGAGTTAGGTGGGAGCAGTACTTC,CASSSGVRWEQYF